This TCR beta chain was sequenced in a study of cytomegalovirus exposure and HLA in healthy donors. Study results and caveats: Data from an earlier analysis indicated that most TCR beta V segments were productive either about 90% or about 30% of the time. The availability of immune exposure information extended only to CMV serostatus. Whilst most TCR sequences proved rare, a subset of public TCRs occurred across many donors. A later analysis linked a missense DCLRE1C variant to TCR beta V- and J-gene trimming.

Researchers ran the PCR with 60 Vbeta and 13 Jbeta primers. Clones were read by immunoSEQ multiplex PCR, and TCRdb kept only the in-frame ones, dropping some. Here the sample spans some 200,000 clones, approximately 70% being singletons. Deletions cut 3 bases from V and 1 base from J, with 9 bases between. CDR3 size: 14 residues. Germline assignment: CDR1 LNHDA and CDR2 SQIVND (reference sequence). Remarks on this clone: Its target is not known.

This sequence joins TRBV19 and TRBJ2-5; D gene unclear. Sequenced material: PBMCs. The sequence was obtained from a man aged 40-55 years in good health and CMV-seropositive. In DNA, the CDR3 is TGTGCCAGTAGTATGAGGCGAGGCCAAGAGACCCAGTACTTC. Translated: CASSMRRGQETQYF.